The rows below give T cell receptor beta chains drawn from one sample of a study of early T cells in non-severe SARS-CoV-2 infection. TCRdb reprocessed the 5' RACE reads with MiXCR, giving one entry per CDR3 protein. The sample carries under 50,000 distinct CDR3 sequences, roughly 23% recorded once. The material was whole blood, obtained at baseline. These receptor sequences come from an adult who was a healthcare worker with PCR-confirmed SARS-CoV-2 infection or an uninfected control (not recorded which). The CDR3 runs from the conserved cysteine through the conserved F or W. D genes are given only for firm matches. A clone size is listed for some rows: how often the clone was seen (once, few, many), or a class if it is expanded.

.	.	TRBV7-3	TRBJ1-1	TGTGCCAGCAGCCCACTCGACACGAACACTGAAGCTTTCTTT	CASSPLDTNTEAFF
.	few	TRBV25-1	TRBJ2-7	TGTGCCAGCTCCAAACCCCCCGCCTACGAGCAGTACTTC	CASSKPPAYEQYF
.	.	TRBV19	TRBJ2-7	TGTGCCAGTAGTATGGTCAGTCGGACCTACGAGCAGTACTTC	CASSMVSRTYEQYF
TRBD1	many	TRBV7-2	TRBJ1-3	TGTGCCAGCAGCTTAGACAGGGGTGTAAACACCATATATTTT	CASSLDRGVNTIYF
TRBD1	many	TRBV7-9	TRBJ2-2	TGTGCCAGCAGCCCCCCGGGACAGGGTTACACCGGGGAGCTGTTTTTT	CASSPPGQGYTGELFF
.	.	TRBV7-3	TRBJ2-2	TGTGCCAGCAGAGTAACAGGGAACACCGGGGAGCTGTTTTTT	CASRVTGNTGELFF
TRBD1	few	TRBV10-3	TRBJ1-1	TGTGCCATCAGTAGGACAGGGGACACTGAAGCTTTCTTT	CAISRTGDTEAFF
TRBD2	.	TRBV3-1	TRBJ2-1	TGTGCCAGCAGCAATAGCGGGGGTTACTACAATGAGCAGTTCTTC	CASSNSGGYYNEQFF
TRBD2	.	TRBV12-3/TRBV12-4	TRBJ2-1	TGTGCCAGCACCCGGACTAGCGGGGCCTTGGGGTTCTTC	CASTRTSGALGFF
.	few	TRBV29-1	TRBJ2-7	TGCAGCGTTGTCTCAGGGGCTTCCTACGAGCAGTACTTC	CSVVSGASYEQYF
TRBD1	once	TRBV11-2	TRBJ1-2	TGTGCCAGCAGCTCAAGACAGGGCTCCGGCTACACCTTC	CASSSRQGSGYTF
.	.	TRBV10-3	TRBJ1-1	TGTGCCATCAGGGACACAGACGAAGCTTTCTTT	CAIRDTDEAFF
TRBD1	.	TRBV12-3/TRBV12-4	TRBJ2-7	TGTGCCAGCAGTTCGCCCGGGACAGGGTCCTACGAGCAGTACTTC	CASSSPGTGSYEQYF
.	.	TRBV6-1	TRBJ2-2	TGTGCCAGCACCGAACCGTACAAGATCGGGGAGCTGTTTTTT	CASTEPYKIGELFF
TRBD1	few	TRBV13	TRBJ2-3	TGTGCCAGCAGCCTCGGACAGGGGGCTGGTTGGACGCAGTATTTT	CASSLGQGAGWTQYF
.	.	TRBV5-1	TRBJ1-2	TGCGCCAGCAGCCCCCGCGTCGGGTTTTATGGCTACACCTTC	CASSPRVGFYGYTF
.	few	TRBV7-2	TRBJ1-4	TGTGCCAGCAGCTCCAGAGACTTTGGAAAACTGTTTTTT	CASSSRDFGKLFF
.	few	TRBV20-1	TRBJ2-1	TGCAGTGCTAGAGATCTGGGGGGGCCGAATGAGCAGTTCTTC	CSARDLGGPNEQFF
TRBD2	.	TRBV20-1	TRBJ2-2	TGCAGTGCTAGGCCAACTAGCGGGGGGGCCGTCGGGGAGCTGTTTTTT	CSARPTSGGAVGELFF
.	once	TRBV10-3	TRBJ2-1	TGTGCCATCAGTGATCCAACCACAGGAAGCTCCTACAATGAGCAGTTCTTC	CAISDPTTGSSYNEQFF
.	few	TRBV6-5	TRBJ1-6	TGTGCCAGCAAATTGTATAATTCACCCCTCCACTTT	CASKLYNSPLHF
.	.	TRBV6-6	TRBJ1-2	TGTGCCAGCAGTTACTCGACGGTTTCCGGCTACACCTTC	CASSYSTVSGYTF
TRBD2	.	TRBV20-1	TRBJ2-3	TGCAGTGCTAGAGACCTGACTAGCGGGGTAACAGATACGCAGTATTTT	CSARDLTSGVTDTQYF
.	.	TRBV6-4	TRBJ2-3	TGTGCCAGCAGTGTTGGCGGGCCAGGAGATACGCAGTATTTT	CASSVGGPGDTQYF
TRBD2	many	TRBV7-8	TRBJ2-5	TGTGCCAGCAGCTCCCAGCGGGGGGGCCGGGAGACCCAGTACTTC	CASSSQRGGRETQYF
.	few	TRBV12-3/TRBV12-4	TRBJ2-1	TGTGCCAGCAGCTACCGGGGGGCGCAGTTCTTC	CASSYRGAQFF
TRBD1	medium-sized	TRBV29-1	TRBJ2-7	TGCAGCGTCCCCGGGACAGGGGGCCACGAGCAGTACTTC	CSVPGTGGHEQYF
.	.	TRBV7-9	TRBJ1-5	TGTGCCAGCAGCTTAGGGAGTAACAATCAGCCCCAGCATTTT	CASSLGSNNQPQHF
TRBD1	.	TRBV2	TRBJ2-4	TGTGCCAGCAGAGGACCACAGGGGCATGGAAACATTCAGTACTTC	CASRGPQGHGNIQYF
.	.	TRBV20-1	TRBJ1-1	TGCAGTTCCAGGACACCCTCGGAGGGCACTGAAGCTTTCTTT	CSSRTPSEGTEAFF
.	.	TRBV6-2/TRBV6-3	TRBJ2-3	TGTGCCAGCAGTGGGGGCTGGGATACGCAGTATTTT	CASSGGWDTQYF
.	few	TRBV27	TRBJ2-1	TGTGCCAGCAGCCCAAGGGCAGGATACAATGAGCAGTTCTTC	CASSPRAGYNEQFF
TRBD1	few	TRBV5-1	TRBJ2-7	TGCGCCAGCAGCTTTACCGGGACAGGTTCCTACGAGCAGTACTTC	CASSFTGTGSYEQYF
.	once	TRBV4-1	TRBJ2-7	TGCGCCAGCAGCCAAGGGGGGCAGGCTCCCTCCTACGAGCAGTACTTC	CASSQGGQAPSYEQYF
.	few	TRBV9	TRBJ2-7	TGTGCCAGCAGCGTAGGAGATAATCCCTACGAGCAGTACTTC	CASSVGDNPYEQYF
.	.	TRBV7-6	TRBJ1-2	TGTGCCAGCAGCTCCAGGGATGGCTACACCTTC	CASSSRDGYTF
TRBD1	few	TRBV5-1	TRBJ2-7	TGCGCCAGCAGCCTATCCGGGACAGACGAGCAGTACTTC	CASSLSGTDEQYF